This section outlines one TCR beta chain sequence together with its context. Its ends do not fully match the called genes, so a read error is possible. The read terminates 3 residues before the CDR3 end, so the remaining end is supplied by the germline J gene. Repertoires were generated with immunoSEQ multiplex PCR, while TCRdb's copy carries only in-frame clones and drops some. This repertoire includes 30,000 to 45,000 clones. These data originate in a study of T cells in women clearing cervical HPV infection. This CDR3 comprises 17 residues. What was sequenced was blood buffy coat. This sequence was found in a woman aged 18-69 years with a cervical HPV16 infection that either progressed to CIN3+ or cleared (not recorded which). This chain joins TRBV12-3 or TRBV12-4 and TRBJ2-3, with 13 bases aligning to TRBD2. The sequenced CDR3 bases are TGTGCCAGCACTTTAAGGACTAGCGGGGGTATAGCAGATACG. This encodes CASTLRTSGGIADT. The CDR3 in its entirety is CASTLRTSGGIADTQYF.